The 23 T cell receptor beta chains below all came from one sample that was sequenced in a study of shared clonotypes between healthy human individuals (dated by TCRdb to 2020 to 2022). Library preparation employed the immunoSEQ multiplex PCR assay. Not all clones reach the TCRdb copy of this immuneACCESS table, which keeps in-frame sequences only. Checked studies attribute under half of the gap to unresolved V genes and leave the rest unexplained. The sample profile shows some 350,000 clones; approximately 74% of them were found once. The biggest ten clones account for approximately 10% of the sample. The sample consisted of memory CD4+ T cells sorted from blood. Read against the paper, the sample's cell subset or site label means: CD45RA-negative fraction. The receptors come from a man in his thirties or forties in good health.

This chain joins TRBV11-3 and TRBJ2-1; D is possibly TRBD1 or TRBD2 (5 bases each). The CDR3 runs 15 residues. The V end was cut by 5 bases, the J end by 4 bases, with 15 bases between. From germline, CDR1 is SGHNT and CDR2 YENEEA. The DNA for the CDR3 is TGTGCCAGCAGCAGCGCCCGGGACGGATACAATGAGCAGTTCTTC. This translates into CASSSARDGYNEQFF.

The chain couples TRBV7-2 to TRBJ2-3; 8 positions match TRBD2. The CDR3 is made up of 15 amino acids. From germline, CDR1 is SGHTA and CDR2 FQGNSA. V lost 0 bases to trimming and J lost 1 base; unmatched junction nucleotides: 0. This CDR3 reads CASSLALAGTDTQYF. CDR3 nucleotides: TGTGCCAGCAGCTTAGCACTAGCGGGCACAGATACGCAGTATTTT.

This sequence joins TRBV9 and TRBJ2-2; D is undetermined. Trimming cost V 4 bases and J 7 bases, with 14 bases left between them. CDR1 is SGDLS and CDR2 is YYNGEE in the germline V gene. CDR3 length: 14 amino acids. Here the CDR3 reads CASSPRDHSGELFF. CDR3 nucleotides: TGTGCCAGCAGCCCACGCGACCATAGCGGGGAGCTGTTTTTT.

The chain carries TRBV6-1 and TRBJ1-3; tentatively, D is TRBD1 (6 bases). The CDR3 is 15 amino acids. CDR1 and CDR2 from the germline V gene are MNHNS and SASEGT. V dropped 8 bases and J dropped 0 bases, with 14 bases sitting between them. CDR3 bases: TGTGCCAGCGGAACAGGGTTGGGCTCTGGAAACACCATATATTTT. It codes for CASGTGLGSGNTIYF.

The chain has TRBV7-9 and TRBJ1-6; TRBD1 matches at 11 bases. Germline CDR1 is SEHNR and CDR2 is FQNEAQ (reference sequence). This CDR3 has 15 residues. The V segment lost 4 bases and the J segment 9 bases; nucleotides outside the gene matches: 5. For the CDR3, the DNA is TGTGCCAGCAGCTGGGAGGGACAGGGGGTTTCACCCCTCCACTTT. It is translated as CASSWEGQGVSPLHF.

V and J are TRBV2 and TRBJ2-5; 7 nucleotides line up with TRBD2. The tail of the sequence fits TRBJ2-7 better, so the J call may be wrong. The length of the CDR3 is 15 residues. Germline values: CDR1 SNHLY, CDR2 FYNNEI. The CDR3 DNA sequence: TGTGCCAGCGACGACCTTTGGACTAGCTCCTACGAGCAGTACTTC. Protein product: CASDDLWTSSYEQYF.

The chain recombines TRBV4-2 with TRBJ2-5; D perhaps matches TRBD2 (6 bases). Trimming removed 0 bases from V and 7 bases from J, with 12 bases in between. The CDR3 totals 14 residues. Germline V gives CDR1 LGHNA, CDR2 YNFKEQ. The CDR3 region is CASSQDLGGGTQYF. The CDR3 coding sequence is TGTGCCAGCAGCCAAGATTTGGGGGGAGGGACCCAGTACTTC.

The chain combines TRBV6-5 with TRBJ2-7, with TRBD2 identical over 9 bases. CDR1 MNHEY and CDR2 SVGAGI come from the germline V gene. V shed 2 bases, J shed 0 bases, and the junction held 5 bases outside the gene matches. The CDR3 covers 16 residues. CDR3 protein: CASSYGISGSSYEQYF. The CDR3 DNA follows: TGTGCCAGCAGTTACGGAATTAGCGGGAGCTCCTACGAGCAGTACTTC.

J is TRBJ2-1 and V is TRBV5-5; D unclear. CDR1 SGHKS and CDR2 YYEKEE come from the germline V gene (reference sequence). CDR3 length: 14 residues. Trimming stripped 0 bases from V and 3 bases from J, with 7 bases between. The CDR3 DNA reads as TGTGCCAGCAGCTTGGGTTCGGACTACAATGAGCAGTTCTTC. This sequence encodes CASSLGSDYNEQFF.

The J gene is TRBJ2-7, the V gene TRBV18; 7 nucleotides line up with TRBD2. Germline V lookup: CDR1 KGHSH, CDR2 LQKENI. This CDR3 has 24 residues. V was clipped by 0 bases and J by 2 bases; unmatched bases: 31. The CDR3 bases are TGTGCCAGCTCACCACCCACCGGGAGTACAGGAGACCAAAGCGGGACCGTAACGGCCTACGAGCAGTACTTC. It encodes CASSPPTGSTGDQSGTVTAYEQYF.

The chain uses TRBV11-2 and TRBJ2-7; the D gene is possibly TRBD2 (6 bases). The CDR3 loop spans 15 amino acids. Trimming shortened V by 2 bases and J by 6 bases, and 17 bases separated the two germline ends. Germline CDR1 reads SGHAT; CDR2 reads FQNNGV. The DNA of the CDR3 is TGTGCCAGCAGCTTAATCCCATCGGGACTCGGCGAGCAGTACTTC. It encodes CASSLIPSGLGEQYF. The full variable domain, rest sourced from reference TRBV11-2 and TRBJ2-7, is EAGVAQSPRYKIIEKRQSVAFWCNPISGHATLYWYQQILGQGPKLLIQFQNNGVVDDSQLPKDRFSAERLKGVDSTLKIQPAKLEDSAVYLCASSLIPSGLGEQYFGPGTRLTVT.

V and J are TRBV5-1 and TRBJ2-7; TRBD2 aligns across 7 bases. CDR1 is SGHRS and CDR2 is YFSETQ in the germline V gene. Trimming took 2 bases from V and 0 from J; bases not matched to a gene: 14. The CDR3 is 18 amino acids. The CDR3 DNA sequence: TGCGCCAGCAGCTTCCGCCACCGGACTAGTCTTAGCTCCTACGAGCAGTACTTC. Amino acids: CASSFRHRTSLSSYEQYF.

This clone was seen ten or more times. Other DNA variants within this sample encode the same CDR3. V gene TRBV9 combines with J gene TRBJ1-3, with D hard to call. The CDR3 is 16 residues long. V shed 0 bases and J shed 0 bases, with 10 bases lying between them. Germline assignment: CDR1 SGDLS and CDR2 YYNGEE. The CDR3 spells CASSVGPESSGNTIYF. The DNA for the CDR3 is TGTGCCAGCAGCGTAGGTCCTGAGAGCTCTGGAAACACCATATATTTT. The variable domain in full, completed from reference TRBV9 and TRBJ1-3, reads DSGVTQTPKHLITATGQRVTLRCSPRSGDLSVYWYQQSLDQGLQFLIQYYNGEERAKGNILERFSAQQFPDLHSELNLSSLELGDSALYFCASSVGPESSGNTIYFGEGSWLTVV.

Written as DNA, the CDR3 is TGTGCCAGTAGTATATCAGGGACCGAAGGCCAAGATACGCAGTATTTT. This sequence encodes CASSISGTEGQDTQYF. This chain links TRBV19 with TRBJ2-3; D tentatively fits TRBD1 or TRBD2 (5 bases each). V was clipped by 2 bases and J by 5 bases, with 17 bases between them. The CDR3 length is 16 residues. Germline V lookup: CDR1 LNHDA, CDR2 SQIVND (reference sequence).

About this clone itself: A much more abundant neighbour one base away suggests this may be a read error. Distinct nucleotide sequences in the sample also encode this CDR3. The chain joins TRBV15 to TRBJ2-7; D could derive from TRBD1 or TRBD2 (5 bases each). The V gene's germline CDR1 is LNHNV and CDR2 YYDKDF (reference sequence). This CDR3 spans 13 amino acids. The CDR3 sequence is CATSRDKGSEQYF. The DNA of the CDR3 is TGTGCTACCAGCAGAGATAAGGGGAGCGAGCAGTACTTC.

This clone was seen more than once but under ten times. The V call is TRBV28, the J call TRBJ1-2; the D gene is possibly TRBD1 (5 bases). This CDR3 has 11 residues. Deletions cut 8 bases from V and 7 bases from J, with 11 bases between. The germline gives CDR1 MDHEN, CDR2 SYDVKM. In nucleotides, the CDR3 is TGTGCCAGCCGGCCCCAGGGTGGCTACACCTTC. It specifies CASRPQGGYTF.

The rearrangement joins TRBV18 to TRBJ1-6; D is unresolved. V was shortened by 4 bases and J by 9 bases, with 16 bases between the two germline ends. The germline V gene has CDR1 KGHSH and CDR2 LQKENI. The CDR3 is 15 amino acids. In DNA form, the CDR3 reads TGTGCCAGCTCACTCGGAGGACCTACGTCTTCACCCCTCCACTTT. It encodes CASSLGGPTSSPLHF. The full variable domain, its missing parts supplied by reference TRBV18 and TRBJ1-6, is NAGVMQNPRHLVRRRGQEARLRCSPMKGHSHVYWYRQLPEEGLKFMVYLQKENIIDESGMPKERFSAEFPKEGPSILRIQQVVRGDSAAYFCASSLGGPTSSPLHFGNGTRLTVT.

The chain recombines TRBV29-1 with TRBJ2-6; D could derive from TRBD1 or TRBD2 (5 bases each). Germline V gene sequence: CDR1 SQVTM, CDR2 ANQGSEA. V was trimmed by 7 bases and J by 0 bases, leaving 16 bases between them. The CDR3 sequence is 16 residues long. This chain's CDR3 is CSASRDVDSGANVLTF. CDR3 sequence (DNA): TGCAGCGCCTCACGGGACGTCGACTCTGGGGCCAACGTCCTGACTTTC.

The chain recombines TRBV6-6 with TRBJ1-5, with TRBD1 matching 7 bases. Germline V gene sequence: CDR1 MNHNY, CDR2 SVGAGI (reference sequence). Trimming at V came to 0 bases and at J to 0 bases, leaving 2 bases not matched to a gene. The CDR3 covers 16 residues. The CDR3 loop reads CASSYSGDSSNQPQHF. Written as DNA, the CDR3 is TGTGCCAGCAGTTACTCAGGGGACAGTAGCAATCAGCCCCAGCATTTT.

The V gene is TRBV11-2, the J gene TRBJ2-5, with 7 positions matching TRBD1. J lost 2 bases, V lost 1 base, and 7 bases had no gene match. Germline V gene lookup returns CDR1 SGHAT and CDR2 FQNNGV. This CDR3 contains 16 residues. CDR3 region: CASSLGGQITQETQYF. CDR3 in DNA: TGTGCCAGCAGCTTAGGGGGACAGATAACACAAGAGACCCAGTACTTC.

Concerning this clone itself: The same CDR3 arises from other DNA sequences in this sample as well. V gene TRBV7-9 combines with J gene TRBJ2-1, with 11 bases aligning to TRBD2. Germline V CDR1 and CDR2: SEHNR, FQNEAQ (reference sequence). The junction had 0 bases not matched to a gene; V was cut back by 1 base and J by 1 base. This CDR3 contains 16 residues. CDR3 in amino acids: CASSLGLAGSYNEQFF. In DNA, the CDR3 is TGTGCCAGCAGCTTAGGACTAGCGGGATCCTACAATGAGCAGTTCTTC.

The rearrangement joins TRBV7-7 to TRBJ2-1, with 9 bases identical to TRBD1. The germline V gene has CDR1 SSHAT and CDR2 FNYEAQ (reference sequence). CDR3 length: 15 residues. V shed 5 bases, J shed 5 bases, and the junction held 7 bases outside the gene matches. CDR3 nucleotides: TGTGCCAGCAGCCTGGACAGGGGTAGGCACAATGAGCAGTTCTTC. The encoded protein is CASSLDRGRHNEQFF.

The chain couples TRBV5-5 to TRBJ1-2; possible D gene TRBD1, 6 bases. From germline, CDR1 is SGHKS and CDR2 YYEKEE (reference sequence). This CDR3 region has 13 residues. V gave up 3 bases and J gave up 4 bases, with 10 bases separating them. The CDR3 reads CASSSGVGYGYTF. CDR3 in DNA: TGTGCCAGCAGCTCAGGGGTGGGCTATGGCTACACCTTC.